The 27 T cell receptor beta chains in this list originate from one sample, sequenced in a study of Graves' ophthalmopathy and Graves' hyperthyroidism (dated by TCRdb to 2017 to 2018). These reads were obtained on an Illumina HiSeq 2000. For repertoire sequencing, TCR beta CDR3 regions were amplified from RNA transcripts. The first round of RT-PCR was done with HTBI primers and the Qiagen OneStep RT-PCR kit, and was followed by a second round of multiplex PCR, then size selection and purification. TCRdb trimmed public reads at Q25 via fastp, called clones via MiXCR and kept in-frame beta chains. Each entry is one CDR3 protein sequence, shown with its most common DNA and genes. Recorded for this sample are some 350,000 distinct CDR3 sequences; about 15% of them occurred a single time. Jointly, the top ten make up 2% to 2.5% of the sample. The specimen was peripheral blood. These TCRs come from an adult woman with stable Graves' hyperthyroidism.

This clonotype was counted ten times or more. J is TRBJ2-5 and V is TRBV12-5; tentatively, D is TRBD1 (5 bases). CDR1 is LGHNT, CDR2 FRNRAP, per germline. This CDR3 contains 14 residues. V was clipped by 2 bases and J by 5 bases, with 12 bases between them. As DNA, the CDR3 is TGTGCTAGTGGTTTGCAAGCAGGGAAGGAGACCCAGTACTTC. This translates into CASGLQAGKETQYF.

J is TRBJ2-5 and V is TRBV28; TRBD1 aligns across 11 bases. CDR3 size: 15 residues. Germline loops: CDR1 MDHEN, CDR2 SYDVKM. With 6 bases clipped from V and 4 bases from J, the junction kept 7 bases outside the gene matches. In DNA, the CDR3 is TGTGCCAGCAGAACGGGACAGGGGGGCGCAGAGACCCAGTACTTC. Protein product: CASRTGQGGAETQYF.

This clonotype occurred once. This may be a read error: a much more frequent sequence differs by one nucleotide. The chain recombines TRBV6-5 with TRBJ1-1; D is unclear. The CDR3 has 14 amino acids. Germline V gene sequence: CDR1 MNHEY, CDR2 SVGAGI. The V end was cut by 2 bases, the J end by 4 bases, with 11 bases between. Written as DNA, the CDR3 is TGTGCCAGCAGTTACAGCGCCTGGGGCACTGAAGCTTTCTTT. It yields the protein CASSYSAWGTEAFF.

The rearrangement joins TRBV7-2 to TRBJ2-2; D is uncertain. Germline assignment: CDR1 SGHTA and CDR2 FQGNSA. The CDR3 loop spans 15 amino acids. V gave up 5 bases and J gave up 1 base, with 11 bases separating them. CDR3 DNA: TGTGCCAGCAGCAAACTAACAGAGAACACCGGGGAGCTGTTTTTT. Residues: CASSKLTENTGELFF.

This clonotype has a count of ten or more. The chain couples TRBV6-4 to TRBJ1-2; tentatively, D is TRBD1 (6 bases). CDR1 and CDR2 from the germline V gene are MRHNA and SNTAGT. Between the trimmed V and J ends, which lost 5 bases and 7 bases, there was a span of 26 bases. This CDR3 contains 17 residues. The CDR3 DNA reads TGTGCCAGCAGTCCGGTCGGGGGACAAAGAATCAGGGGTGGCTACACCTTC. This translates into CASSPVGGQRIRGGYTF.

This clonotype was counted many times. The chain joins TRBV15 to TRBJ2-2; D is undetermined. The germline CDR1 and CDR2 sequences are LNHNV and YYDKDF (reference sequence). The CDR3 sequence is 12 residues long. The V end lost 9 bases, the J end lost 0 bases, and 5 bases lay between the germline ends. In DNA form, the CDR3 reads TGTGCCACGACAACGAACACCGGGGAGCTGTTTTTT. It is translated as CATTTNTGELFF.

This clonotype was seen at least ten times. One junction end does not reproduce the germline sequence, and a read error may be involved. The chain employs TRBV7-2 and TRBJ2-4, with 9 bases identical to TRBD2. The germline gives CDR1 SGHTA, CDR2 FQGNSA. The CDR3 covers 16 residues. CDR3 DNA sequence: TGTGCCAGCAGCCACCGGGGGGGACTAGCCAAAAACATTAAGTACTTC. Encoded protein: CASSHRGGLAKNIKYF.

This clonotype has ten or more counts. The chain has TRBV7-6 and TRBJ1-4; D is possibly TRBD1 (6 bases). V shed 2 bases and J shed 0 bases, with 13 bases lying between them. Looked up from germline, CDR1 is SGHVS and CDR2 is FNYEAQ. The length of the CDR3 is 17 residues. The CDR3 loop is CASSLRGTYATNEKLFF. CDR3 nucleotides: TGTGCCAGCAGCTTAAGGGGGACGTACGCAACTAATGAAAAACTGTTTTTT.

Concerning this clonotype: The junction differs from germline at one of its ends, possibly a read error. The chain combines TRBV7-9 with TRBJ2-4; D is unresolved. Germline values: CDR1 SEHNR, CDR2 FQNEAQ (reference sequence). The length of the CDR3 is 17 residues. The CDR3, as DNA: TGTGCCAGCAGTCCTAAAGAGTGGCGGCGAGCCAAAAACATTAAGTACTTC. Its translation is CASSPKEWRRAKNIKYF.

This clonotype was picked up many times. V is TRBV20-1 and J is TRBJ2-5, with TRBD2 matching 12 bases. CDR1 DFQATT and CDR2 SNEGSKA come from the germline V gene (reference sequence). There are 17 residues in the CDR3. V shed 0 bases and J 5 bases; nucleotides not matched to a gene: 10. The CDR3 region is CSARDQASGRAGETQYF. Here the CDR3 DNA reads TGCAGTGCTAGAGATCAGGCTAGCGGGAGGGCCGGCGAGACCCAGTACTTC.

This clonotype was counted many times. This chain links TRBV6-2 or TRBV6-3 with TRBJ1-1; D remains unclear. The CDR3 length is 11 residues. Germline loops: CDR1 MNHEY, CDR2 SVGEGT. V lost 6 bases, J lost 6 bases, and 8 bases lay in between. CDR3 protein: CASRWKAEAFF. The CDR3 DNA sequence: TGTGCCAGCAGATGGAAGGCTGAAGCTTTCTTT.

This clonotype was seen ten or more times. The chain combines TRBV7-9 with TRBJ1-1; 7 bases are shared with TRBD1. This CDR3 spans 15 amino acids. With V trimmed by 5 bases and J by 1 base, 7 bases remained unmatched. Germline CDR1 and CDR2: SEHNR and FQNEAQ (reference sequence). CDR3 region: CASSESRGTNTEAFF. Written as DNA, the CDR3 is TGTGCCAGCAGCGAGTCCAGGGGGACGAACACTGAAGCTTTCTTT.

At least ten counts were recorded for this clonotype. The V call is TRBV10-3, the J call TRBJ2-7; perhaps TRBD1 as D (6 bases). The germline V gene has CDR1 ENHRY and CDR2 SYGVKD. The V gene lost 8 bases and the J gene lost 2 bases, with 10 bases spanning the gap. The CDR3 runs 12 residues. The DNA of the CDR3 is TGTGCCATCGGGGACACCACCTACGAGCAGTACTTC. It encodes CAIGDTTYEQYF.

At least ten counts were recorded for this clonotype. The chain recombines TRBV7-6 with TRBJ2-4; the D gene is possibly TRBD1 (6 bases). With 1 base removed from V and 5 bases from J, the gap between germline ends came to 12 bases. Germline V gene lookup returns CDR1 SGHVS and CDR2 FNYEAQ. CDR3 length equals 15 residues. CDR3 in DNA: TGTGCCAGCAGCTTAGGTATGGGGGCCGAAAACATTCAGTACTTC. It translates to CASSLGMGAENIQYF.

The V call is TRBV7-9, the J call TRBJ2-2; no clear D. The CDR3 has 14 residues. V was trimmed by 4 bases and J by 1 base, leaving 7 bases between them. In germline, CDR1 is SEHNR, CDR2 FQNEAQ (reference sequence). CDR3 loop: CASSYRQNTGELFF. In DNA form, the CDR3 reads TGTGCCAGCAGCTACCGACAGAACACCGGGGAGCTGTTTTTT.

This clonotype was seen repeatedly, ten times or more. J is TRBJ2-7 and V is TRBV30; unclear D gene. There are 13 residues in the CDR3. V was cut by 2 bases and J by 2 bases, with 10 bases left in between. The germline CDR1 and CDR2 sequences are GTSNPN and SVGIG (reference sequence). Written as DNA, the CDR3 is TGTGCCTGGAGTCAAGGGAATACCTACGAGCAGTACTTC. Translated, it gives CAWSQGNTYEQYF.

This clonotype was detected many times. The chain combines TRBV2 with TRBJ2-7; D may be TRBD1 (5 bases). Trimming left V 8 bases short and J 0 bases short, with 11 bases between. The CDR3 is 13 amino acids. Germline CDR1 and CDR2: SNHLY and FYNNEI. As DNA, the CDR3 is TGTGCCAGCGGACATTCGACCTCCTACGAGCAGTACTTC. It codes for CASGHSTSYEQYF. Complete variable domain (other parts from reference TRBV2 and TRBJ2-7): EPEVTQTPSHQVTQMGQEVILRCVPISNHLYFYWYRQILGQKVEFLVSFYNNEISEKSEIFDDQFSVERPDGSNFTLKIRSTKLEDSAMYFCASGHSTSYEQYFGPGTRLTVT.

This clonotype was seen only a few times. The chain combines TRBV20-1 with TRBJ2-7; D remains ambiguous. Trimming removed 7 bases at V and 7 bases at J, with 23 bases between. The CDR3 consists of 14 residues. Per the germline V gene, CDR1 is DFQATT and CDR2 is SNEGSKA (reference sequence). The CDR3, as DNA: TGCAGTGTCCCGACACCAGGCCCCATTATTGAGCAGTACTTC. Its translation: CSVPTPGPIIEQYF.

This clonotype was observed many times. The V and J genes are TRBV6-2 or TRBV6-3 and TRBJ1-2; D remains ambiguous. CDR1 and CDR2 from the germline V gene are MNHEY and SVGEGT. Trimming removed 8 bases from V and 2 bases from J, with 24 bases in between. The CDR3 is 17 amino acids. The CDR3 region is CASLRAETDRRNYGYTF. In DNA form, the CDR3 reads TGTGCCAGCCTACGGGCGGAAACGGACCGTCGAAACTATGGCTACACCTTC.

This clonotype came up many times. The rearrangement links TRBV24-1 to TRBJ2-5; D is perhaps TRBD1 (5 bases). The CDR3 totals 14 residues. Trimming removed 4 bases at V and 1 base at J, with 9 bases between. The V gene's germline CDR1 is KGHDR and CDR2 SFDVKD. Here the CDR3 DNA reads TGTGCCACCAGTGACCAGGGTGCCCAAGAGACCCAGTACTTC. It yields the protein CATSDQGAQETQYF.

This clonotype was seen many times. CDR3 amino acids: CASSLWTGMGNEQYF. In DNA form, the CDR3 reads TGTGCCAGCAGTTTATGGACAGGGATGGGCAACGAGCAGTACTTC. The rearrangement links TRBV27 to TRBJ2-7; 8 bases fit TRBD1. The CDR3 is made up of 15 amino acids. CDR1 and CDR2 from the germline V gene are MNHEY and SMNVEV (reference sequence). With 1 base clipped from V and 5 bases from J, the junction kept 7 bases outside the gene matches.

This clonotype showed up many times. This chain uses TRBV2 with TRBJ2-7; tentative D call: TRBD2 (7 bases). The germline gives CDR1 SNHLY, CDR2 FYNNEI. The CDR3 totals 15 residues. Trimming pared 11 bases from V and 1 base from J, leaving 21 bases between. The CDR3 protein is CARGGERIKSYEQYF. CDR3 nucleotides: TGTGCCCGAGGGGGGGAGCGTATAAAATCCTACGAGCAGTACTTC. The full variable domain, completed using reference TRBV2 and TRBJ2-7, is EPEVTQTPSHQVTQMGQEVILRCVPISNHLYFYWYRQILGQKVEFLVSFYNNEISEKSEIFDDQFSVERPDGSNFTLKIRSTKLEDSAMYFCARGGERIKSYEQYFGPGTRLTVT.

This clonotype was recorded at least ten times. This CDR3 reads CASSVGVPGYTF. CDR3 bases: TGTGCCAGCAGTGTCGGGGTTCCTGGCTACACCTTC. J is TRBJ1-2 and V is TRBV28; D gene ambiguous. The CDR3 contains 12 residues. The germline gives CDR1 MDHEN, CDR2 SYDVKM. Deletions cut 5 bases from V and 7 bases from J, with 11 bases between.

This clonotype has only a few counts. V is TRBV6-4 and J is TRBJ2-3; D is unresolved. Trimming took 2 bases from V and 2 from J, leaving 8 bases between them. Germline V gene data show CDR1 as MRHNA and CDR2 as SNTAGT. This CDR3 spans 14 amino acids. In nucleotides, the CDR3 is TGTGCCAGCAGTGACAATGATCACACAGATACGCAGTATTTT. Its translation is CASSDNDHTDTQYF.

Of note for this clonotype: A much larger clone sits a single nucleotide away, making a read error possible. This chain links TRBV6-1 with TRBJ2-2, with 9 bases that match TRBD2. Germline V gene lookup returns CDR1 MNHNS and CDR2 SASEGT. This CDR3 region has 14 residues. With 11 bases clipped from V and 4 bases from J, the junction kept 8 bases outside the gene matches. For the CDR3, the DNA is TGTGCCGCCGCGGGAGGGCGGTCCACCGGGGAGCTGTTTTTT. This sequence encodes CAAAGGRSTGELFF.

J is TRBJ2-3 and V is TRBV11-1; D might be TRBD1 (5 bases). Germline lookup yields CDR1 SGHAT and CDR2 FQDESV (reference sequence). V lost 1 base, J lost 2 bases, and 16 bases lay in between. This CDR3 contains 17 residues. The CDR3 reads CASSLVFDSDFTDTQYF. The CDR3 DNA sequence: TGTGCCAGCAGCTTAGTATTTGACAGCGACTTCACAGATACGCAGTATTTT. Looking up the rest from reference TRBV11-1 and TRBJ2-3 gives the full variable domain: EAEVAQSPRYKITEKSQAVAFWCDPISGHATLYWYRQILGQGPELLVQFQDESVVDDSQLPKDRFSAERLKGVDSTLKIQPAELGDSAMYLCASSLVFDSDFTDTQYFGPGTRLTVL.

The chain couples TRBV20-1 to TRBJ2-5; 9 nucleotides match TRBD2. CDR1 is DFQATT, CDR2 SNEGSKA, per germline (reference sequence). Trimming removed 5 bases from V and 2 bases from J; junction bases left unmatched: 12. The CDR3 is made up of 16 amino acids. CDR3 sequence (DNA): TGCAGTGCTCCCATGAGGGCGGGGGGGCCTCAAGAGACCCAGTACTTC. Its translation: CSAPMRAGGPQETQYF.